Listed below are T cell receptor beta chains from one sample, sequenced in a study of beta chain features in type 1 diabetes. Sequencing used immunoSEQ multiplex PCR; TCRdb keeps in-frame clones, though not all of them. The table records 300,000 to 400,000 clones, approximately 9.9% of them present only once. Sample: naive CD4+ T cells from blood. The receptors were gathered from a woman aged 25 to 45 in good health. CDR3s include the opening cysteine and the closing phenylalanine or tryptophan. A D gene is named only where the DNA matches it firmly. For some rows the clone size is stated as once, few or many, or as a class when expanded; others skip it.

J | size | V | D | CDR3 | DNA
TRBJ1-2 | . | TRBV27 | TRBD1 | CASSLESAGGYYGYTF | TGTGCCAGCAGTTTAGAGTCGGCAGGGGGCTACTATGGCTACACCTTC
TRBJ2-7 | . | TRBV18 | . | CASSPPGGYEQYF | TGTGCCAGCTCCCCGCCGGGTGGCTACGAGCAGTACTTC
TRBJ2-3 | few | TRBV5-6 | . | CASTPWAGTDTQYF | TGTGCCAGCACCCCATGGGCAGGGACAGATACGCAGTATTTT
TRBJ1-5 | . | TRBV28 | . | CASSFRRGSNQPQHF | TGTGCCAGCAGTTTTAGAAGGGGGAGCAATCAGCCCCAGCATTTT
TRBJ2-3 | . | TRBV29-1 | . | CSAGWVQSTDTQYF | TGCAGCGCGGGTTGGGTCCAAAGCACAGATACGCAGTATTTT
TRBJ2-1 | few | TRBV14 | . | CASSRGGSGNEQFF | TGTGCCAGCAGCCGAGGGGGATCCGGCAATGAGCAGTTCTTC
TRBJ1-2 | . | TRBV5-4 | TRBD1 | CASRPGTDLYGYTF | TGTGCCAGCAGACCCGGGACAGATCTCTATGGCTACACCTTC
TRBJ2-3 | . | TRBV7-2 | . | CASSSRRPADTQYF | TGTGCCAGCAGCAGCCGTCGACCAGCGGATACGCAGTATTTT
TRBJ2-5 | . | TRBV18 | TRBD1 | CASSRDSQETQYF | TGTGCCAGCTCACGGGACAGCCAAGAGACCCAGTACTTC
TRBJ2-1 | few | TRBV4-1 | . | CASSQLGNSWDEQFF | TGCGCCAGCAGCCAACTCGGGAACTCGTGGGATGAGCAGTTCTTC
TRBJ2-5 | . | TRBV11-2 | TRBD2 | CASSLVGGQETQYF | TGTGCCAGCAGCTTAGTGGGAGGGCAAGAGACCCAGTACTTC
TRBJ2-3 | . | TRBV30 | TRBD2 | CAWSVGSSGRTDTQYF | TGTGCCTGGAGTGTAGGGTCTAGCGGTCGCACAGATACGCAGTATTTT
TRBJ1-2 | few | TRBV30 | . | CAWTLLKGRAGGYTF | TGTGCCTGGACCTTACTAAAGGGCAGGGCTGGTGGCTACACCTTC
TRBJ2-5 | . | TRBV7-3 | . | CASSLRGSQETQYF | TGTGCCAGCAGCTTAAGAGGGAGCCAAGAGACCCAGTACTTC
TRBJ2-3 | few | TRBV4-2 | . | CASSQVNEVTDTQYF | TGTGCCAGCAGCCAAGTTAATGAGGTCACAGATACGCAGTATTTT
TRBJ1-2 | . | TRBV27 | . | CASGSTHVQVHSGGYTF | TGTGCCAGCGGATCAACGCACGTCCAGGTCCATTCAGGGGGCTACACCTTC
TRBJ2-1 | many | TRBV19 | . | CASTFYNEQFF | TGTGCCAGTACCTTCTACAATGAGCAGTTCTTC
TRBJ2-7 | . | TRBV5-6 | . | CASSLPGKGWQYF | TGTGCCAGCAGCTTGCCAGGGAAAGGCTGGCAGTACTTC
TRBJ1-5 | . | TRBV18 | . | CASSPQGTGSNQPQHF | TGTGCCAGCTCACCGCAGGGCACGGGTAGCAATCAGCCCCAGCATTTT
TRBJ2-1 | few | TRBV21-1 | . | CASSKDGAGDNYNEQFF | TGTGCCAGCAGCAAAGACGGCGCCGGGGATAATTACAATGAGCAGTTCTTC
TRBJ1-2 | few | TRBV30 | . | CAWGRTGNGYTF | TGTGCCTGGGGGCGGACGGGGAATGGCTACACCTTC
TRBJ2-3 | few | TRBV25-1 | TRBD2 | CASSVAGGDTQYF | TGTGCCAGCAGTGTTGCGGGAGGGGATACGCAGTATTTT